This T cell receptor beta chain was recovered during a study of shared clonotypes between healthy human individuals. Whole-study context: Every donor yielded three CD4 naive, three CD4 memory, two CD8 naive and one CD8 memory plate. Regarding the study as a whole: Lower generation probabilities were found for non-shared clonotypes than for those shared by all four donors.

The V end was cut by 0 bases, the J end by 0 bases, with 12 bases between. Germline values: CDR1 MNHNS, CDR2 SASEGT. The CDR3 totals 17 residues. In the case of this clone: Its antigen is unknown. Other nucleotide sequences in the sample specify the same CDR3.

Deep-level settings were used for running the assay. Sequencing used immunoSEQ multiplex PCR; TCRdb keeps in-frame clones, though not all of them. Among millions of clones, 85% to 95% were seen once, and the ten largest hold about 0.39%. The rearrangement uses TRBV6-1 and TRBJ2-1, with D maybe TRBD2 (6 bases). The clonotype originates from a man between 18 and 35 years old in good health. Some clones in this sample may be carry-over from other donors' samples. What was sequenced was naive CD4+ T cells from PBMCs. The subset here: CD45RA+ positively selected. The CDR3 bases are TGTGCCAGCAGTGAAGCTCGCGGGGTCAGCTCCTACAATGAGCAGTTCTTC. It codes for CASSEARGVSSYNEQFF.